The next 23 T cell receptor beta chains were all read from a single sample in a study of shared clonotypes between healthy human individuals. The table came from immunoSEQ multiplex PCR; TCRdb's copy has only in-frame clones and leaves some out. This table has fewer than 650,000 clones, roughly four fifths appearing once. The material sequenced was PBMCs. The origin of the receptors is a woman between 35 and 50 years old in good health. Some clones in this sample may be carry-over from other donors' samples.

This clone was observed a single time. The chain couples TRBV11-2 to TRBJ2-1; a weak D match, TRBD2 (6 bases). The V end lost 2 bases, the J end lost 4 bases, and 15 bases lay between the germline ends. Germline V gives CDR1 SGHAT, CDR2 FQNNGV. The CDR3 covers 16 residues. CDR3 protein: CASSLSGGALYNEQFF. For the CDR3, the DNA is TGTGCCAGCAGCTTAAGTGGCGGGGCCCTGTACAATGAGCAGTTCTTC.

Concerning this clone itself: Given a far larger clone just one base away, this is likely a sequencing read error. CDR3 sequence (DNA): TGCAGCGTCGGGACATGGGTGGTCAATGAGCAGTTCTTC. The encoded protein is CSVGTWVVNEQFF. The chain is built from TRBV29-1 and TRBJ2-1; tentative D call: TRBD1 (6 bases). Trimming removed 6 bases from V and 6 bases from J, with 15 bases in between. Germline loops: CDR1 SQVTM, CDR2 ANQGSEA. The CDR3 spans 13 residues.

The gene calls are TRBV10-3 and TRBJ1-2; 7 bases are shared with TRBD1. V lost 4 bases, J lost 7 bases, and 6 bases stayed unmatched. Germline CDR1 ENHRY, CDR2 SYGVKD. CDR3 length: 13 residues. The CDR3 reads CAISGDRESGYTF. As DNA, the CDR3 is TGTGCCATCAGTGGAGACAGGGAGAGTGGCTACACCTTC.

This clone was seen a few times. The chain joins TRBV30 to TRBJ2-7; 7 bases agree with TRBD2. The germline CDR1 and CDR2 sequences are GTSNPN and SVGIG (reference sequence). The CDR3 consists of 16 residues. Trimming took 5 bases from V and 9 from J; bases not matched to a gene: 22. The CDR3 sequence is CAWDNTGGLRGVGQYF. The CDR3 DNA sequence: TGTGCCTGGGACAACACGGGGGGACTCCGCGGAGTCGGGCAGTACTTC.

CDR3 coding DNA: TGTGCCAGCAGTGGGGCAGGGGATATGACCGGGGAGCTGTTTTTT. Amino acids: CASSGAGDMTGELFF. The rearrangement uses TRBV28 and TRBJ2-2, with TRBD1 as a possible D gene (6 bases). Trimming took 5 bases from V and 5 from J, leaving 15 bases between them. Germline V gene lookup returns CDR1 MDHEN and CDR2 SYDVKM. The length of the CDR3 is 15 residues.

The gene calls are TRBV5-4 and TRBJ1-2; D uncertain. Germline values: CDR1 SGHNT, CDR2 YYREEE (reference sequence). Trimming took off 0 bases at V and 4 bases at J, with 10 bases between the two ends. The CDR3 spans 14 residues. The CDR3 nucleotides read TGTGCCAGCAGCTTGGCCGGCAGAGCCTATGGCTACACCTTC. Protein product: CASSLAGRAYGYTF.

The V gene is TRBV28, the J gene TRBJ2-5; no definite D call. Trimming removed 6 bases at V and 1 base at J, with 15 bases between. Germline V lookup: CDR1 MDHEN, CDR2 SYDVKM. The CDR3 totals 15 residues. CDR3 sequence (DNA): TGTGCCAGCAGCCAACTCCGACAAGCCCAAGAGACCCAGTACTTC. Translating it yields CASSQLRQAQETQYF. Full variable domain (missing parts from reference TRBV28 and TRBJ2-5): DVKVTQSSRYLVKRTGEKVFLECVQDMDHENMFWYRQDPGLGLRLIYFSYDVKMKEKGDIPEGYSVSREKKERFSLILESASTNQTSMYLCASSQLRQAQETQYFGPGTRLLVL.

This rearrangement joins TRBV25-1 to TRBJ2-5; TRBD1 agrees at 7 bases. V lost 4 bases and J lost 0; bases outside the gene matches: 5. The CDR3 covers 15 residues. Germline CDR1 reads MGHDK; CDR2 reads SYGVNS. The CDR3 is CASSAHRGYQETQYF. The CDR3 coding sequence is TGTGCCAGCAGTGCGCACAGGGGCTACCAAGAGACCCAGTACTTC.

This clone occurred a few times. The V gene is TRBV19, the J gene TRBJ1-1; D remains ambiguous. V was trimmed by 7 bases and J by 6 bases, leaving 6 bases between them. Germline V gene sequence: CDR1 LNHDA, CDR2 SQIVND (reference sequence). This CDR3 contains 10 residues. This chain's CDR3 is CASKVPEAFF. The DNA for the CDR3 is TGTGCCAGTAAAGTTCCTGAAGCTTTCTTT.

The chain carries TRBV11-1 and TRBJ2-7, with D tentatively TRBD1 (6 bases). Germline V gene lookup returns CDR1 SGHAT and CDR2 FQDESV (reference sequence). This CDR3 is built from 15 residues. The V gene lost 4 bases and the J gene lost 0 bases, with 13 bases spanning the gap. In nucleotides, the CDR3 is TGTGCCAGCAGCTCACGGACAGTAGACTCCTACGAGCAGTACTTC. This encodes CASSSRTVDSYEQYF.

The chain employs TRBV7-9 and TRBJ2-7; D not resolved. Trimming took off 7 bases at V and 0 bases at J, with 7 bases between the two ends. This CDR3 has 12 amino acids. Germline V gene data show CDR1 as SEHNR and CDR2 as FQNEAQ (reference sequence). DNA for the CDR3: TGTGCCAGCATGTCCAGCTCCTACGAGCAGTACTTC. Translating gives CASMSSSYEQYF. The full variable domain, in which reference TRBV7-9 and TRBJ2-7 provide the parts outside the CDR3, is DTGVSQNPRHKITKRGQNVTFRCDPISEHNRLYWYRQTLGQGPEFLTYFQNEAQLEKSRLLSDRFSAERPKGSFSTLEIQRTEQGDSAMYLCASMSSSYEQYFGPGTRLTVT.

The V gene is TRBV21-1, the J gene TRBJ1-5. TRBV21-1 is a known pseudogene. The CDR3 totals 15 residues. The CDR3 sequence: CASSKGPSGNQPQHF. The DNA for the CDR3 is TGTGCCAGCAGCAAAGGCCCCTCCGGGAATCAGCCCCAGCATTTT.

The rearrangement joins TRBV5-1 to TRBJ2-1; D tentatively reads TRBD1 or TRBD2 (5 bases each). The CDR3 runs 11 residues. Germline assignment: CDR1 SGHRS and CDR2 YFSETQ. V was cut by 7 bases and J by 8 bases, with 10 bases left in between. CDR3 nucleotides: TGCGCCAGCTCAGAGGGGTATGAGCAGTTCTTC. Translation gives CASSEGYEQFF.

This rearrangement joins TRBV5-6 to TRBJ2-7, with D possibly called TRBD1 or TRBD2 (5 bases each). Germline loops: CDR1 SGHDT, CDR2 YYEEEE. This CDR3 contains 13 residues. Trimming cost V 5 bases and J 3 bases, with 12 bases left between them. CDR3 sequence: CASRWDGDYEQYF. The DNA of the CDR3 is TGTGCCAGCAGATGGGACGGTGACTACGAGCAGTACTTC.

The CDR3 here is CASSTTVAYEQYF. The CDR3 DNA reads TGCGCCAGCAGCACGACAGTAGCCTACGAGCAGTACTTC. The V call is TRBV5-1, the J call TRBJ2-7; maybe TRBD1 (5 bases). Germline values: CDR1 SGHRS, CDR2 YFSETQ. This CDR3 has 13 amino acids. V was shortened by 4 bases and J by 2 bases, with 10 bases between the two germline ends.

This rearrangement joins TRBV18 to TRBJ1-2; 11 nucleotides agree with TRBD1. Germline-derived CDR1 and CDR2 are KGHSH and LQKENI. The CDR3 is made up of 14 amino acids. The V gene end was trimmed by 3 bases and the J gene end by 7 bases; junction bases not matched to a gene: 4. This CDR3 reads CASSPRTGGGGYTF. The CDR3 DNA reads TGTGCCAGCTCACCCAGGACAGGGGGCGGTGGCTACACCTTC.

V is TRBV6-1 and J is TRBJ1-3; no clear D. V shed 1 base and J shed 0 bases, with 7 bases lying between them. Germline CDR1 is MNHNS and CDR2 is SASEGT. The CDR3 spans 15 residues. The CDR3 loop is CASSEVGTSGNTIYF. The CDR3 bases are TGTGCCAGCAGTGAAGTGGGAACCTCTGGAAACACCATATATTTT.

By share, this clone counts as medium-sized (0.01 to 0.1%). The sample holds other DNA sequences that translate to the same CDR3. J is TRBJ1-2 and V is TRBV30, with no clear D. CDR1 and CDR2 (germline): GTSNPN, SVGIG (reference sequence). The CDR3 is made up of 12 amino acids. V shed 4 bases and J shed 8 bases, with 14 bases lying between them. CDR3 DNA sequence: TGTGCCTGGACCATGGACGGCGGAGGCTACACCTTC. This translates into CAWTMDGGGYTF.

V usage is TRBV2 and J usage is TRBJ1-2; D not resolved. The CDR3 loop spans 17 amino acids. V was cut by 2 bases and J by 7 bases, with 23 bases left in between. Looked up from germline, CDR1 is SNHLY and CDR2 is FYNNEI. The CDR3 sequence: CASSESSAQQLRSGYTF. The CDR3, as DNA: TGTGCCAGCAGTGAATCTTCGGCACAGCAGCTTCGATCTGGCTACACCTTC.

The gene calls are TRBV10-3 and TRBJ2-5; 8 bases are shared with TRBD1. Germline CDR1 and CDR2: ENHRY and SYGVKD. The CDR3 contains 13 residues. V lost 6 bases, J lost 5 bases, and 5 bases stayed unmatched. The CDR3 sequence: CAIRDRVPETQYF. The CDR3 DNA follows: TGTGCCATCAGGGACAGGGTGCCGGAGACCCAGTACTTC.

Of note for this clone: A far larger clone differs by one base, so this is likely a read error. The rearrangement links TRBV28 to TRBJ1-5, with 11 bases matching TRBD1. Germline trimming cut 5 bases from V and 6 bases from J; bases unmatched to any gene: 6. CDR3 length: 15 residues. From germline, CDR1 is MDHEN and CDR2 SYDVKM. The CDR3 DNA reads TGTGCCAGCAGTCCTCGGACAGGGGGCATTCAGCCCCAGCATTTT. Translation: CASSPRTGGIQPQHF.

The gene calls are TRBV10-3 and TRBJ2-5; D is unclear. Germline V gene sequence: CDR1 ENHRY, CDR2 SYGVKD. The CDR3 consists of 13 residues. The germline V and J ends were trimmed by 4 bases and 2 bases, with 8 bases remaining between them. The CDR3 spells CAISVLGQETQYF. The CDR3 DNA follows: TGTGCCATCAGTGTTTTGGGACAAGAGACCCAGTACTTC.

A few counts support this clone. The V call is TRBV11-2, the J call TRBJ2-3, with TRBD2 as a possible D gene (5 bases). Trimming removed 1 base at V and 2 bases at J, with 10 bases between. The CDR3 sequence is 15 residues long. Germline V gene lookup returns CDR1 SGHAT and CDR2 FQNNGV. CDR3 in amino acids: CASSLGAGNTDTQYF. The CDR3, as DNA: TGTGCCAGCAGCTTAGGGGCCGGGAACACAGATACGCAGTATTTT.